The sequence of this T cell receptor beta chain was determined in a study of OX40 agonist ivuxolimab in advanced cancers. Broadly, across the study: Ivuxolimab was a fully human IgG2 agonistic monoclonal antibody targeting the costimulatory receptor OX40 (CD134). Intravenous ivuxolimab was administered to patients every 2 weeks at six dose levels: 0.01, 0.1, 0.3, 1.5, 3 and 10 mg/kg. Among the approximately 50 dose-escalation patients, some 20 had hepatocellular carcinoma, about 15 melanoma, 9 renal cell carcinoma and 9 head and neck cancer. The paper reports the monotherapy dose-escalation portion (N ≈ 50 patients) of the phase I ivuxolimab trial. Partial responses occurred in three dose-escalation patients, of whom one had hepatocellular carcinoma and two had cutaneous melanoma. The dose-escalation cohort was roughly 80% male with a mean age of about 60 years, ranging from roughly 23 to 79. Patients were allowed to have had prior anti-PD-1, anti-PD-L1 or anti-CTLA-4 therapy, and less than 45% of the dose-escalation patients had previously received checkpoint inhibitors. The point of sequencing TCRbeta in the periphery was to test whether ivuxolimab changed TCR sequence diversity and drove clonal T-cell expansion.

The trial excluded patients who had a history of autoimmune disease or were on systemic immunosuppression. Peripheral blood for TCR sequencing was collected from all dose cohorts at baseline, on cycle 4 day 1, and on cycle 7 day 1. Samples came from an open-label, multicenter, first-in-human phase I dose-escalation trial of ivuxolimab. Adults with locally advanced or metastatic head and neck squamous cell, hepatocellular, melanoma or renal cell carcinoma were enrolled in the trial. Before TCR sequencing, CD4+ and CD8+ T cells were separately sorted from peripheral blood. Concerning this clone: No cognate antigen has been identified for it. Base qualities are not provided; no much larger clone lies one nucleotide away.

Genomic DNA was isolated from the sorted cells so that the TCRbeta CDR3 region could be sequenced. The immunoSEQ Assay was used to sequence the TCRbeta CDR3 regions. The source is immuneACCESS, and TCRdb retained only in-frame sequences with V and J called. Part of the clones is not carried over; for the studies checked, unresolved V genes explain less than half of this, and the remainder is unexplained. This sample has about 80,000 clones in its table, and roughly 84% of those were observed once. Roughly 0.22% of the sample is held by the ten biggest clonotypes. Overall study outcomes, separate from this receptor: Which antigens the clonally expanded peripheral T cells were specific for was not determined. In the 0.1-3.0 mg/kg groups, partial responders were among the patients with the lowest normalized peripheral clonal expansion, particularly in CD8+ T cells. Low levels of normalized T-cell clonal expansion were also seen in some patients who did not respond. On average, CD8+ T cells showed more expanded clones than CD4+ T cells after ivuxolimab. At doses of 0.1 to 3.0 mg/kg, clonal expansion of both CD4+ and CD8+ T cells in blood was seen between baseline and week 6.

The CDR3 has 17 amino acids, counting the end cysteine and phenylalanine. Just the 51-base CDR3 DNA is kept, in frame starting at base 1. Compared with germline, V lacks 1 base and J lacks 5 bases; bases without a gene match: 9. From a lookup of the germline V gene, CDR1 and CDR2 are MGHRA and YSYEKL. The receptor was derived from an adult with an advanced solid tumor such as melanoma, head and neck, liver or kidney cancer. The rearranged segments are TRBV4-1 and TRBJ2-1; 9 bases in the middle match TRBD2. The material sequenced was CD4+ or CD8+ T cells sorted from blood, taken in a trial of the OX40 agonist ivuxolimab. The sequenced DNA: TGCGCCAGCAGCCAAGGCGTCGGACTAGCGCAAAACAATGAGCAGTTCTTC. This encodes CASSQGVGLAQNNEQFF.